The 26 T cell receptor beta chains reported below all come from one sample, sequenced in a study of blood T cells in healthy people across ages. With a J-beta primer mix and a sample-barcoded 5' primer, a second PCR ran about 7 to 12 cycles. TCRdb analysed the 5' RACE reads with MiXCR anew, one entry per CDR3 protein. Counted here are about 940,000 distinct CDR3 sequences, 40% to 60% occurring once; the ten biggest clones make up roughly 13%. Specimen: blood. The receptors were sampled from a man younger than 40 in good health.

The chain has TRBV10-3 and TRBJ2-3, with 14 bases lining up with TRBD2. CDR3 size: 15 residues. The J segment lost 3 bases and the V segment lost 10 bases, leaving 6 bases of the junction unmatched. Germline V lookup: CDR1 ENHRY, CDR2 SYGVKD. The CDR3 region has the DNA TGTGCCACCTGGACTAGCGGGGGGCATACAGATACGCAGTATTTT. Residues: CATWTSGGHTDTQYF.

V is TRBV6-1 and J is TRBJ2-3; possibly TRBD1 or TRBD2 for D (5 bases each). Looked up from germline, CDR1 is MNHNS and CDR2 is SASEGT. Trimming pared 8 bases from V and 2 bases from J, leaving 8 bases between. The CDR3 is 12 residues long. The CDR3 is CASVGTTDTQYF. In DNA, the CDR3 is TGTGCCAGCGTAGGGACCACAGATACGCAGTATTTT.

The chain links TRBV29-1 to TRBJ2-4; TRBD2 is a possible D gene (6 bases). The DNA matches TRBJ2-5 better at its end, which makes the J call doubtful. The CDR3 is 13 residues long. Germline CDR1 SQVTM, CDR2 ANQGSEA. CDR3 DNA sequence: TGCAGCGTCCATGGACTGGGGGGAGAGACCCAGTACTTC. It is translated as CSVHGLGGETQYF.

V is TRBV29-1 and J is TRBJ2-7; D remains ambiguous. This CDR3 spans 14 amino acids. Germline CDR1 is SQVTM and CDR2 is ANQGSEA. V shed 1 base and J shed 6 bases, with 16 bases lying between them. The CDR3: CSVEGHGPAREQYF. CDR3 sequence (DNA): TGCAGCGTTGAAGGACATGGTCCGGCCCGCGAGCAGTACTTC.

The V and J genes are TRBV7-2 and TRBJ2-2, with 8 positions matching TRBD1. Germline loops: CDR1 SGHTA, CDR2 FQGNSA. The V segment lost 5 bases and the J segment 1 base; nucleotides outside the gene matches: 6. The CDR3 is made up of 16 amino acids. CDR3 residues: CASSAHGQGNTGELFF. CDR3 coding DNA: TGTGCCAGCAGCGCGCACGGACAGGGGAACACCGGGGAGCTGTTTTTT.

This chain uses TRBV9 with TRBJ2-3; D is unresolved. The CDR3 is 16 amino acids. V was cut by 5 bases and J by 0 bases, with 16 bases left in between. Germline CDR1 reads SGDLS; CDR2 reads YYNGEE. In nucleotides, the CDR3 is TGTGCCAGCAGGCCCCCCCCCGCGGATAGCACAGATACGCAGTATTTT. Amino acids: CASRPPPADSTDTQYF.

CDR3 nucleotides: TGTGCCAGCAGTTTAAACAGGGGCGCACGGTACAAGTACGAGCAGTACTTC. Translation: CASSLNRGARYKYEQYF. The chain links TRBV28 to TRBJ2-7; TRBD1 matches 7 bases. Germline V CDR1 and CDR2: MDHEN, SYDVKM. This CDR3 has 17 residues. V lost 2 bases and J lost 4; bases outside the gene matches: 14.

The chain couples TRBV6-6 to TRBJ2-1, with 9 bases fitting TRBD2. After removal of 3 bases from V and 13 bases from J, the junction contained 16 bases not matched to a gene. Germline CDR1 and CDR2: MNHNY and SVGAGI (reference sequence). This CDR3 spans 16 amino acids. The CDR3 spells CASSYRASGVLGEQFF. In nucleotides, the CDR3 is TGTGCCAGCAGTTATCGGGCTAGCGGGGTGCTAGGTGAACAGTTCTTC.

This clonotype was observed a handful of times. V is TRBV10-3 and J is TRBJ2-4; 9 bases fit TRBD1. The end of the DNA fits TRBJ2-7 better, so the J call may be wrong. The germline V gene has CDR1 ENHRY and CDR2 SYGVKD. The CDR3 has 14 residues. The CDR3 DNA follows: TGTGCCATCAGTGAACAGGGGGCCTCCTACGAGCAGTACTTC. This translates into CAISEQGASYEQYF.

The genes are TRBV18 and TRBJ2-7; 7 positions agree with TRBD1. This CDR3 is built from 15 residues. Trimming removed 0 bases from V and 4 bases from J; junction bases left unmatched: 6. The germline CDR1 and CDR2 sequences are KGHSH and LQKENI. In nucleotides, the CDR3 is TGTGCCAGCTCACCACCAGCAGGGGGTGGGTACGAGCAGTACTTC. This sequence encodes CASSPPAGGGYEQYF. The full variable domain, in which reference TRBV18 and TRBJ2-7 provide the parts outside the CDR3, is NAGVMQNPRHLVRRRGQEARLRCSPMKGHSHVYWYRQLPEEGLKFMVYLQKENIIDESGMPKERFSAEFPKEGPSILRIQQVVRGDSAAYFCASSPPAGGGYEQYFGPGTRLTVT.

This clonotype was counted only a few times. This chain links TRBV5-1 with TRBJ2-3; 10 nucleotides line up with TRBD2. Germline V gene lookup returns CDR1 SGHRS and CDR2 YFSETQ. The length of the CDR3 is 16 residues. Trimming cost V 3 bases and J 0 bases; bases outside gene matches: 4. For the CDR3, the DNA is TGCGCCAGCAGCTCTTGGACTAGCGGAAGCACAGATACGCAGTATTTT. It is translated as CASSSWTSGSTDTQYF.

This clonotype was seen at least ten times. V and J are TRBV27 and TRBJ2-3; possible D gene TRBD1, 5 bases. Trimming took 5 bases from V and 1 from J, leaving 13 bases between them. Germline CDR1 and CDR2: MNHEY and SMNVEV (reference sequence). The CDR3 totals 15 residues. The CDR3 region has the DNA TGTGCCAGCAGTCCCCGACAGTTGGGCACAGATACGCAGTATTTT. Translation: CASSPRQLGTDTQYF.

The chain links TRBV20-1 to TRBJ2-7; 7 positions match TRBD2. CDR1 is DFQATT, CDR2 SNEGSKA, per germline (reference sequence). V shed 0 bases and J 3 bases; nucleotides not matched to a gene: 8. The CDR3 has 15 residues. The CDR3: CSARDSQRGLYEQYF. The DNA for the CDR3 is TGCAGTGCTAGAGATAGTCAGCGGGGACTCTACGAGCAGTACTTC.

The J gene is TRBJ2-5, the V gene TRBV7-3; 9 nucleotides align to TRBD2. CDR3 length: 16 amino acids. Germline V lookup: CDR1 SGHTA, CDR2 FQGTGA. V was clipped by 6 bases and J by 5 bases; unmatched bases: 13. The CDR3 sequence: CASSYQLGTSLETQYF. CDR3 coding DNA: TGTGCCAGCAGTTACCAACTCGGGACTAGCTTGGAGACCCAGTACTTC.

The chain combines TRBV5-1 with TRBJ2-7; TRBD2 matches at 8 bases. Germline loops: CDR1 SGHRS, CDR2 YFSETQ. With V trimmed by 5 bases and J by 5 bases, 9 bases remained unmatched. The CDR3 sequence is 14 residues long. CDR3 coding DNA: TGCGCCAGCAGATTTATAGCGGGGAGCGACGAGCAGTACTTC. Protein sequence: CASRFIAGSDEQYF.

In DNA, the CDR3 is TGTGCCAGCAGTTACTACTGGCAGGGAGACTCTGGGGCCAACGTCCTGACTTTC. It encodes CASSYYWQGDSGANVLTF. The rearrangement joins TRBV6-2 or TRBV6-3 to TRBJ2-6, with D tentatively TRBD1 or TRBD2 (5 bases each). Looked up from germline, CDR1 is MNHEY and CDR2 is SVGEGT. The CDR3 has 18 amino acids. Trimming removed 1 base from V and 0 bases from J, with 13 bases in between.

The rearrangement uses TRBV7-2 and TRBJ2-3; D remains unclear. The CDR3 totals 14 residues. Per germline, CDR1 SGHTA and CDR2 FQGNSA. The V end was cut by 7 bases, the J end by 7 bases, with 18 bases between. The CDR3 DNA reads TGTGCCAGCAAGGCCCGCGAGGCAGGTTATACGCAGTATTTT. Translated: CASKAREAGYTQYF.

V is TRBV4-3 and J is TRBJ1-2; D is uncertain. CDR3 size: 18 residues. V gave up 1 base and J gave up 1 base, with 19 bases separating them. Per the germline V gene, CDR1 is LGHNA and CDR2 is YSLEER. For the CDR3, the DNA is TGCGCCAGCAGCCAAGGAGAGGCTGACGCCCCCTTTAACTATGGCTACACCTTC. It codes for CASSQGEADAPFNYGYTF.

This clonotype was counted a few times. The CDR3 sequence is CASSSWTGQDTQYF. CDR3 in DNA: TGTGCCAGCAGCTCGTGGACAGGTCAAGATACGCAGTATTTT. V gene TRBV7-2 combines with J gene TRBJ2-3, with 7 bases fitting TRBD1. CDR3 length: 14 amino acids. Germline CDR1 reads SGHTA; CDR2 reads FQGNSA. Unmatched junction bases numbered 6, after V lost 4 bases and J lost 5 bases.

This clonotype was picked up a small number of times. The CDR3 protein is CASSRPGASTDTQYF. CDR3 DNA: TGTGCCAGCAGCCGACCGGGGGCTAGCACAGATACGCAGTATTTT. The genes are TRBV7-8 and TRBJ2-3, with D perhaps TRBD1 or TRBD2 (6 bases each). The CDR3 has 15 residues. The germline V gene encodes CDR1 SGHVS and CDR2 FQNEAQ. The germline V and J ends were trimmed by 5 bases and 0 bases, with 12 bases remaining between them.

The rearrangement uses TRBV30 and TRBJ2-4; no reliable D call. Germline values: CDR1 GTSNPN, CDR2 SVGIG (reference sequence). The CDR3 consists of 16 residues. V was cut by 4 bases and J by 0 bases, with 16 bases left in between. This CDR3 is CAWKAETLIAKNIQYF. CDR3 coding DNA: TGTGCCTGGAAGGCGGAAACCCTTATAGCCAAAAACATTCAGTACTTC.

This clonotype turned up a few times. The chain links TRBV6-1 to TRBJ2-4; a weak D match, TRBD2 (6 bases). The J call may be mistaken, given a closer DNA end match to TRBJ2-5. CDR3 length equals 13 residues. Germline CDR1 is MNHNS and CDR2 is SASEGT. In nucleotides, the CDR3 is TGTGCCAGCAGTGAGGAGGGATCCGAGACCCAGTACTTC. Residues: CASSEEGSETQYF.

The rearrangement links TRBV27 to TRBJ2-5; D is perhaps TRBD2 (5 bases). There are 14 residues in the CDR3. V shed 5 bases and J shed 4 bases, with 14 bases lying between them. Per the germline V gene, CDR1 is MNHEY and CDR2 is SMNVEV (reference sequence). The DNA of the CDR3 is TGTGCCAGCAGTCCGAGAGCGGTCTTAGAGACCCAGTACTTC. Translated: CASSPRAVLETQYF.

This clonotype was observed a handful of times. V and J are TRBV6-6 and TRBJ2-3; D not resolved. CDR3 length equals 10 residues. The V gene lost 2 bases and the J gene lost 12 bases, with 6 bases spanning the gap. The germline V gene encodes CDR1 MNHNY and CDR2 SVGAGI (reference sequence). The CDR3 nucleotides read TGTGCCAGCAGTTACCCTGATCAGTATTTT. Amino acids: CASSYPDQYF.

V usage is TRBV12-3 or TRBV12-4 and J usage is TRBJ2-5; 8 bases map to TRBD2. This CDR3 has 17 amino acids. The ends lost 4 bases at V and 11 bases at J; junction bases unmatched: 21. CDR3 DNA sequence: TGTGCCAGCAGTTCTCGGACTAGCCGGGGCCCCTACAATGAGCAGTACTTC. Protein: CASSSRTSRGPYNEQYF.

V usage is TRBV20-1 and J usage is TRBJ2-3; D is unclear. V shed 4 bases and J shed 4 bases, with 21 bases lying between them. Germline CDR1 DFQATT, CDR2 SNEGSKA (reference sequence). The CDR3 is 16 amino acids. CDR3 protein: CSATKDRTNLPDTQYF. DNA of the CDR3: TGCAGTGCTACCAAAGATAGGACCAACCTTCCAGATACGCAGTATTTT.